This T cell receptor beta chain appears in the sequencing data of a study of blood T cell repertoires in COVID-19. Across the whole study: Sources were T cells, B-cell-depleted T cells, or PBMCs; the material itself was cDNA or gDNA.

In this sample, this clone turned up once. J gave up 7 bases and V 0 bases, and 11 bases lay outside the gene matches. Germline CDR1 is SGDLS and CDR2 is YYNGEE. The CDR3 has 16 residues. The protocol was immunoSEQ multiplex PCR, while the TCRdb copy is restricted to in-frame clones and leaves out a portion. The data show about 78,000 clones, around 77% seen once. This clonotype was obtained from a human donor in a cohort sampled during active COVID-19. Sequencing was performed on peripheral blood. This chain connects TRBV9 to TRBJ2-7; 9 bases are shared with TRBD2. The CDR3 DNA follows: TGTGCCAGCAGCGTAGTAGCGGGGGCGACGGTTGGAGAGCAGTACTTC. Protein product: CASSVVAGATVGEQYF.